The rows below give T cell receptor beta chains drawn from one sample of a study of shared T cell receptors in the human thymus. Here immunoSEQ multiplex PCR was the method, and the copy in TCRdb shows in-frame clones only, minus some. The sample contains roughly 660,000 clones, roughly 90% of which appear only once. These data are also associated with another study on human thymus T cells.

Material for sequencing was thymocytes. These receptors were obtained from a boy under two years old with a congenital heart defect. Each CDR3 is given with its conserved first and last residue. D genes are given only for firm matches. Not every row has a clone size; where given, it reads once, few, many or a size class.

cdr3_nt: TGCAGCGTTGATTCCCGGGAAAAGGGCAATGAGCAGTTCTTC
cdr3_aa: CSVDSREKGNEQFF
clone_size: .
d_call: .
v_call: TRBV29-1
j_call: TRBJ2-1

cdr3_nt: TGTGCCAGCAGCTTAGGTGGCCATTTTTATGAGCAGTACTTC
cdr3_aa: CASSLGGHFYEQYF
clone_size: .
d_call: .
v_call: TRBV7-6
j_call: TRBJ2-7

cdr3_nt: TGCGCCAGCAGCCAAACCCCCCTTAGCGGGAGTGGTGGAGATACGCAGTATTTT
cdr3_aa: CASSQTPLSGSGGDTQYF
clone_size: once
d_call: TRBD2
v_call: TRBV4-1
j_call: TRBJ2-3

cdr3_nt: TGCAGCGTTGGGAGGACAGGGGCGAACACCGGGGAGCTGTTTTTT
cdr3_aa: CSVGRTGANTGELFF
clone_size: once
d_call: TRBD1
v_call: TRBV29-1
j_call: TRBJ2-2

cdr3_nt: TGTGCCTGGAGTAGCCCGGCCAGGGTGGGTGAAGCTTTCTTT
cdr3_aa: CAWSSPARVGEAFF
clone_size: .
d_call: .
v_call: TRBV30
j_call: TRBJ1-1

cdr3_nt: TGTGCCAGCAGTTCACGCCCCCGGGGGAACACTGAAGCTTTCTTT
cdr3_aa: CASSSRPRGNTEAFF
clone_size: few
d_call: .
v_call: TRBV27
j_call: TRBJ1-1

cdr3_nt: TGTGCCAGCAGTCCTAGACAGGGTACCAATGGCTACACCTTC
cdr3_aa: CASSPRQGTNGYTF
clone_size: .
d_call: TRBD1
v_call: TRBV2
j_call: TRBJ1-2

cdr3_nt: TGTGCCAGCAGGGGGGGGAACACCGGGGAGCTGTTTTTT
cdr3_aa: CASRGGNTGELFF
clone_size: .
d_call: .
v_call: TRBV9
j_call: TRBJ2-2

cdr3_nt: TGCGCCAGCAGCTACTGCAGGGAACCCACAGATACGCAGTATTTT
cdr3_aa: CASSYCREPTDTQYF
clone_size: .
d_call: .
v_call: TRBV5-1
j_call: TRBJ2-3

cdr3_nt: TGTGCCTGGAGTAGACAGGGTAACTATGGCTACACCTTC
cdr3_aa: CAWSRQGNYGYTF
clone_size: .
d_call: TRBD1
v_call: TRBV30
j_call: TRBJ1-2

cdr3_nt: TGTGCCAGGCACTGGGGCGGCTATGAAAAACTGTTTTTT
cdr3_aa: CARHWGGYEKLFF
clone_size: once
d_call: .
v_call: TRBV19
j_call: TRBJ1-4

cdr3_nt: TGTGCCAGCAGCCTCGACGGGAGGGCCTGGGGCACCGGGGAGCTGTTTTTT
cdr3_aa: CASSLDGRAWGTGELFF
clone_size: .
d_call: TRBD2
v_call: TRBV14
j_call: TRBJ2-2

cdr3_nt: TGTGCCAGCAGTGAAGAAGGCAGGGGGACGGGAAACACCATATATTTT
cdr3_aa: CASSEEGRGTGNTIYF
clone_size: .
d_call: TRBD1
v_call: TRBV6-1
j_call: TRBJ1-3

cdr3_nt: TGTGCCAGCAGCCTGGACTCCTCTGGGGCCAACGTCCTGACTTTC
cdr3_aa: CASSLDSSGANVLTF
clone_size: .
d_call: .
v_call: TRBV6-6
j_call: TRBJ2-6

cdr3_nt: TGTGCCTGGAGTGTTGATATGGGCCCAAAAGAGACCCAGTACTTC
cdr3_aa: CAWSVDMGPKETQYF
clone_size: .
d_call: .
v_call: TRBV30
j_call: TRBJ2-5

cdr3_nt: TGTGCCAGATCTCGCCGGGCCCAGGGCCAGTACTTC
cdr3_aa: CARSRRAQGQYF
clone_size: .
d_call: .
v_call: TRBV19
j_call: TRBJ2-7

cdr3_nt: TGCGCCAGCAGCTTGGCCACGACAGGGGCCCCGCGGGACACTGAAGCTTTCTTT
cdr3_aa: CASSLATTGAPRDTEAFF
clone_size: .
d_call: TRBD1
v_call: TRBV5-1
j_call: TRBJ1-1

cdr3_nt: TGTGCCAGCACCCTACACGGGGACAGGGACTATGGCTACACCTTC
cdr3_aa: CASTLHGDRDYGYTF
clone_size: .
d_call: TRBD1
v_call: TRBV27
j_call: TRBJ1-2

cdr3_nt: TGTGCCAGCAGCCTTGGACTAGCGGACAGCTCCTACGAGCAGTACTTC
cdr3_aa: CASSLGLADSSYEQYF
clone_size: .
d_call: TRBD2
v_call: TRBV7-2
j_call: TRBJ2-7

cdr3_nt: TGCGCCAGCAGCCCGGGGGGGTGCGAGCAGTACTTC
cdr3_aa: CASSPGGCEQYF
clone_size: .
d_call: TRBD2
v_call: TRBV5-1
j_call: TRBJ2-7

cdr3_nt: TGTGCCAGCAGTTACCTAGCGGGAAACACCGGGGAGCTGTTTTTT
cdr3_aa: CASSYLAGNTGELFF
clone_size: once
d_call: TRBD2
v_call: TRBV27
j_call: TRBJ2-2

cdr3_nt: TGTGCCAGCAGCTTGTCACCAGGGGATGGCTACACCTTC
cdr3_aa: CASSLSPGDGYTF
clone_size: .
d_call: .
v_call: TRBV5-4
j_call: TRBJ1-2

cdr3_nt: TGCGCCAGCAGCTTGAAGAGGACAGATACCAGCTACGAGCAGTACTTC
cdr3_aa: CASSLKRTDTSYEQYF
clone_size: .
d_call: .
v_call: TRBV5-1
j_call: TRBJ2-7

cdr3_nt: TGTGCCAGCAGCGTAGAAGAGGGCTTGGACAATGAGCAGTTCTTC
cdr3_aa: CASSVEEGLDNEQFF
clone_size: .
d_call: .
v_call: TRBV9
j_call: TRBJ2-1

cdr3_nt: TGTGCCAGCAGTTTACACCAGGGGGCTGGTTGGGGCAATCAGCCCCAGCATTTT
cdr3_aa: CASSLHQGAGWGNQPQHF
clone_size: once
d_call: TRBD1
v_call: TRBV27
j_call: TRBJ1-5

cdr3_nt: TGTGCCAGCAGCCCCGCGGACAGGGTCGGGGTGAACACTGAAGCTTTCTTT
cdr3_aa: CASSPADRVGVNTEAFF
clone_size: .
d_call: TRBD1
v_call: TRBV13
j_call: TRBJ1-1

cdr3_nt: TGTGCCAGCAGTTCCCCGGGTAGCGGGAAAGAGACCCAGTACTTC
cdr3_aa: CASSSPGSGKETQYF
clone_size: .
d_call: TRBD2
v_call: TRBV27
j_call: TRBJ2-5

cdr3_nt: TGTGCCAGCAGCCCGAGGAGACAGGGAACCTATGGCAATCAGCCCCAGCATTTT
cdr3_aa: CASSPRRQGTYGNQPQHF
clone_size: .
d_call: TRBD1
v_call: TRBV27
j_call: TRBJ1-5

cdr3_nt: TGTGCCAGCAGTGCCGGGGGACAGGGACTAGGGTACACCTTC
cdr3_aa: CASSAGGQGLGYTF
clone_size: few
d_call: TRBD1
v_call: TRBV25-1
j_call: TRBJ1-2

cdr3_nt: TGTGCCAGCAGCTTCGGCATAGGAGGAGGGTCCTACGAGCAGTACTTC
cdr3_aa: CASSFGIGGGSYEQYF
clone_size: .
d_call: .
v_call: TRBV7-2
j_call: TRBJ2-7

cdr3_nt: TGTGCCAGCGGTGCCATTCCCCCGTACTTC
cdr3_aa: CASGAIPPYF
clone_size: .
d_call: .
v_call: TRBV2
j_call: TRBJ2-4

cdr3_nt: TGTGCCAGCAGTGCCCCACCGGGGGTTCTCAACTATGGCTACACCTTC
cdr3_aa: CASSAPPGVLNYGYTF
clone_size: .
d_call: .
v_call: TRBV6-1
j_call: TRBJ1-2

cdr3_nt: TGTGCCAGCAAAGGGGTCCCCAATCAGCCCCAGCATTTT
cdr3_aa: CASKGVPNQPQHF
clone_size: .
d_call: .
v_call: TRBV2
j_call: TRBJ1-5

cdr3_nt: TGTGCCAGCAGCTTGGACTTCACAGTCTCCTACGAGCAGTACTTC
cdr3_aa: CASSLDFTVSYEQYF
clone_size: few
d_call: .
v_call: TRBV11-3
j_call: TRBJ2-7

cdr3_nt: TGCGCCAGCAGCTTGGTAACCGGTCCCGGGGGGCCCAACTATGGCTACACCTTC
cdr3_aa: CASSLVTGPGGPNYGYTF
clone_size: .
d_call: .
v_call: TRBV5-1
j_call: TRBJ1-2

cdr3_nt: TGTGCCAGCAGTTTTGACAGGGGGAAACTCCAAGAGACCCAGTACTTC
cdr3_aa: CASSFDRGKLQETQYF
clone_size: .
d_call: TRBD1
v_call: TRBV6-5
j_call: TRBJ2-5

cdr3_nt: TGTGCCAGCAGCTTAGACCAGGGAAGGAAAACCGGGGAGCTGTTTTTT
cdr3_aa: CASSLDQGRKTGELFF
clone_size: .
d_call: .
v_call: TRBV7-2
j_call: TRBJ2-2

cdr3_nt: TGTGCCAGCAGCTTAGCTAGGGCTAGCGGGAAGAAGGGTGGAGAGACCCAGTACTTC
cdr3_aa: CASSLARASGKKGGETQYF
clone_size: .
d_call: TRBD2
v_call: TRBV7-8
j_call: TRBJ2-5

cdr3_nt: TGTGCCAGCAACCTGCGTTGGGCAGGAGAGACCCAGTACTTC
cdr3_aa: CASNLRWAGETQYF
clone_size: .
d_call: .
v_call: TRBV11-2
j_call: TRBJ2-5

cdr3_nt: TGCAGTGCCGACGGGGGCGAGCAGTACTTC
cdr3_aa: CSADGGEQYF
clone_size: .
d_call: .
v_call: TRBV20-1
j_call: TRBJ2-7

cdr3_nt: TGTGCCAGCAGTTTAACTCCGTTGACTAGCGGGATCCCCGCCAAAAACATTCAGTACTTC
cdr3_aa: CASSLTPLTSGIPAKNIQYF
clone_size: .
d_call: TRBD2
v_call: TRBV27
j_call: TRBJ2-4

cdr3_nt: TGTGCCAGCAGCTTACAGTACGAGCAGTACTTC
cdr3_aa: CASSLQYEQYF
clone_size: .
d_call: .
v_call: TRBV7-2
j_call: TRBJ2-7

cdr3_nt: TGTGCCAGCAGCTCAAGGACCCCGGACAGGGCGGTTGACTATGGCCACACCTTC
cdr3_aa: CASSSRTPDRAVDYGHTF
clone_size: .
d_call: TRBD1
v_call: TRBV5-6
j_call: TRBJ1-2

cdr3_nt: TGTGCCAGCAGTTACCTAGCGGGAGCGGGCGGGGAGCTGTTTTTT
cdr3_aa: CASSYLAGAGGELFF
clone_size: .
d_call: TRBD2
v_call: TRBV6-5
j_call: TRBJ2-2

cdr3_nt: TGCAGCGTGGGAGGGGTCAATGAGCAGTTCTTC
cdr3_aa: CSVGGVNEQFF
clone_size: .
d_call: TRBD2
v_call: TRBV29-1
j_call: TRBJ2-1

cdr3_nt: TGTGCCAGCCCTCGGGCGGAGCGGGCCTACGAGCAGTACTTC
cdr3_aa: CASPRAERAYEQYF
clone_size: .
d_call: .
v_call: TRBV6-5
j_call: TRBJ2-7

cdr3_nt: TGCAGTGGAGGAGGAGAGACCCAGTACTTC
cdr3_aa: CSGGGETQYF
clone_size: .
d_call: .
v_call: TRBV20-1
j_call: TRBJ2-5

cdr3_nt: TGTGCCAGCAGCTTCACGACTAGCGGGGGGATTAGCACAGATACGCAGTATTTT
cdr3_aa: CASSFTTSGGISTDTQYF
clone_size: once
d_call: TRBD2
v_call: TRBV7-2
j_call: TRBJ2-3

cdr3_nt: TGTGCCAGCAGCTTAACTCTAGCGGAATCCTACGAGCAGTACTTC
cdr3_aa: CASSLTLAESYEQYF
clone_size: once
d_call: TRBD2
v_call: TRBV11-2
j_call: TRBJ2-7

cdr3_nt: TGTGCCAGCAGCCAAGTCTCACTCCTCACTAATGAAAAACTGTTTTTT
cdr3_aa: CASSQVSLLTNEKLFF
clone_size: .
d_call: .
v_call: TRBV4-2
j_call: TRBJ1-4

cdr3_nt: TGTGCCAGCAGCTGGGGGGTTGGCACAGATACGCAGTATTTT
cdr3_aa: CASSWGVGTDTQYF
clone_size: .
d_call: .
v_call: TRBV7-2
j_call: TRBJ2-3

cdr3_nt: TGTGCCAGCAGCGTACAGGACTCCTGCACAGATACGCAGTATTTT
cdr3_aa: CASSVQDSCTDTQYF
clone_size: .
d_call: .
v_call: TRBV9
j_call: TRBJ2-3

cdr3_nt: TGTGCCAGCAGCCCACGACTAGCAGATACGCAGTATTTT
cdr3_aa: CASSPRLADTQYF
clone_size: .
d_call: .
v_call: TRBV9
j_call: TRBJ2-3

cdr3_nt: TGTGCCAGCAGCACCGGGACAGGGGTCACAGATACGCAGTATTTT
cdr3_aa: CASSTGTGVTDTQYF
clone_size: once
d_call: TRBD1
v_call: TRBV5-5
j_call: TRBJ2-3

cdr3_nt: TGTGCCAGCAGGACCGGGACAGGATCCTACGAGCAGTACTTC
cdr3_aa: CASRTGTGSYEQYF
clone_size: .
d_call: TRBD1
v_call: TRBV2
j_call: TRBJ2-7

cdr3_nt: TGTGCCTGGAGTGGGCGGAGATCCTACAATGAGCAGTTCTTC
cdr3_aa: CAWSGRRSYNEQFF
clone_size: .
d_call: .
v_call: TRBV30
j_call: TRBJ2-1

cdr3_nt: TGTGCCAGCAGCCGTCGACTAGATAGGACAGATACGCAGTATTTT
cdr3_aa: CASSRRLDRTDTQYF
clone_size: .
d_call: .
v_call: TRBV28
j_call: TRBJ2-3

cdr3_nt: TGCAGTGCAGGGGGGGAACAGCCCCAGCATTTT
cdr3_aa: CSAGGEQPQHF
clone_size: .
d_call: .
v_call: TRBV20-1
j_call: TRBJ1-5

cdr3_nt: TGTGCTAGTGGTTTGGAGGGACAGTTTTACGAGCAGTACTTC
cdr3_aa: CASGLEGQFYEQYF
clone_size: once
d_call: TRBD1
v_call: TRBV12-5
j_call: TRBJ2-7

cdr3_nt: TGTGCCAGCAGCTTAGGGTTTAGCCGACCACCGTACGAGCAGTACTTC
cdr3_aa: CASSLGFSRPPYEQYF
clone_size: .
d_call: .
v_call: TRBV7-8
j_call: TRBJ2-7